Following are 23 T cell receptor beta chains from one sample sequenced in a study of shared clonotypes between healthy human individuals (dated by TCRdb to 2018 to 2020). The library was made by the immunoSEQ multiplex PCR assay. Not all clones reach the TCRdb copy of this immuneACCESS table, which keeps in-frame sequences only. Checked studies attribute under half of the gap to unresolved V genes and leave the rest unexplained. This sample is represented by hundreds of thousands of clones; 96% of them were singletons. 0.11% of the sample is in the top ten clones. CD8 naive samples were CD45RO-negative cells positively selected for CCR7, giving a CD45RA+CCR7+ population that excluded TemRA cells. The material sequenced was naive CD8+ T cells sorted from blood. Interpreted using the paper, the cell subset or site label stands for: CD45RA+CCR7+. The source of these receptors is a woman aged 25 to 39 in good health.

The chain recombines TRBV7-6 with TRBJ2-4; TRBD2 matches 7 bases. V trimming: 1 base; J trimming: 0 bases; junction bases outside the gene matches: 9. From germline, CDR1 is SGHVS and CDR2 FNYEAQ. The CDR3 covers 18 residues. In DNA, the CDR3 is TGTGCCAGCAGCTTAGGTCCGAGGACTAGTGAAGCCAAAAACATTCAGTACTTC. Encoded protein: CASSLGPRTSEAKNIQYF.

CDR3 sequence reads: CASRQGTDSYEQYF. Here the CDR3 DNA reads TGTGCCAGCAGGCAGGGGACGGACTCCTACGAGCAGTACTTC. The chain carries TRBV28 and TRBJ2-7; the D gene is possibly TRBD1 (6 bases). The CDR3 runs 14 residues. V lost 6 bases and J lost 0, with 12 bases in between. The germline V gene encodes CDR1 MDHEN and CDR2 SYDVKM.

The J gene is TRBJ1-1, the V gene TRBV4-1, with 10 bases identical to TRBD1. The CDR3 loop spans 17 amino acids. Germline-derived CDR1 and CDR2 are MGHRA and YSYEKL. Germline trimming cut 1 base from V and 11 bases from J; bases unmatched to any gene: 16. CDR3 region: CASSQATPGQGPPGAFF. The DNA for the CDR3 is TGCGCCAGCAGCCAAGCAACTCCGGGACAGGGGCCCCCGGGGGCTTTCTTT.

The rearrangement uses TRBV5-1 and TRBJ2-5; TRBD1 matches 8 bases. Per germline, CDR1 SGHRS and CDR2 YFSETQ. The CDR3 totals 18 residues. V trimming: 0 bases; J trimming: 2 bases; junction bases outside the gene matches: 12. The CDR3 bases are TGCGCCAGCAGCTTGGGGGATCGACAGGGGTCATATCAAGAGACCCAGTACTTC. It specifies CASSLGDRQGSYQETQYF.

The chain joins TRBV30 to TRBJ2-7; D gene uncertain. The CDR3 consists of 14 residues. Germline V gives CDR1 GTSNPN, CDR2 SVGIG (reference sequence). V dropped 0 bases and J dropped 6 bases, with 15 bases sitting between them. In nucleotides, the CDR3 is TGTGCCTGGAGTGTACTTAGGGAAAAGGCCGAGCAGTACTTC. It translates to CAWSVLREKAEQYF. The full variable domain, rest sourced from reference TRBV30 and TRBJ2-7, is SQTIHQWPATLVQPVGSPLSLECTVEGTSNPNLYWYRQAAGRGLQLLFYSVGIGQISSEVPQNLSASRPQDRQFILSSKKLLLSDSGFYLCAWSVLREKAEQYFGPGTRLTVT.

The chain has TRBV27 and TRBJ2-5, with a weak D call TRBD2 (7 bases). This CDR3 has 17 amino acids. V was shortened by 2 bases and J by 5 bases, with 21 bases between the two germline ends. CDR1 MNHEY and CDR2 SMNVEV come from the germline V gene (reference sequence). The CDR3 DNA reads TGTGCCAGCAGTTTAAGGGGGGGCCTGATAGGGGCGGAGACCCAGTACTTC. Translation gives CASSLRGGLIGAETQYF.

CDR3 nucleotide sequence: TGCAGCGTCACTAGCTTCTATGAGCAGTTCTTC. This translates into CSVTSFYEQFF. The chain couples TRBV29-1 to TRBJ2-1; tentatively, D is TRBD2 (6 bases). The germline CDR1 and CDR2 sequences are SQVTM and ANQGSEA. This CDR3 is built from 11 residues. V was clipped by 6 bases and J by 8 bases, with 11 bases between them.

The chain links TRBV7-3 to TRBJ1-5; D gene uncertain. The V end lost 2 bases, the J end lost 6 bases, and 11 bases lay between the germline ends. The CDR3 has 14 amino acids. CDR1 is SGHTA, CDR2 FQGTGA, per germline. The CDR3 sequence is CASSLDIGSQPQHF. CDR3 nucleotide sequence: TGTGCCAGCAGCTTAGATATTGGGTCTCAGCCCCAGCATTTT.

The J gene is TRBJ2-7, the V gene TRBV13; 10 bases line up with TRBD2. The J segment lost 7 bases and the V segment lost 5 bases, leaving 11 bases of the junction unmatched. This CDR3 region has 15 residues. Germline V gives CDR1 PRHDT, CDR2 FYEKMQ (reference sequence). The CDR3 reads CASSPRGAGGHEQYF. The CDR3, as DNA: TGTGCCAGCAGCCCCAGAGGAGCGGGAGGGCATGAGCAGTACTTC.

The chain couples TRBV27 to TRBJ2-7; D might be TRBD1 (6 bases). The CDR3 is 13 residues long. V lost 4 bases to trimming and J lost 4 bases, with 11 bases between them. The V gene's germline CDR1 is MNHEY and CDR2 SMNVEV (reference sequence). DNA for the CDR3: TGTGCCAGCAGTTGGGAAACAGGGTACGAGCAGTACTTC. It yields the protein CASSWETGYEQYF.

The V and J genes are TRBV7-9 and TRBJ2-7, with TRBD2 as a possible D gene (5 bases). The germline CDR1 and CDR2 sequences are SEHNR and FQNEAQ (reference sequence). The CDR3 length is 14 residues. V was shortened by 4 bases and J by 1 base, with 11 bases between the two germline ends. CDR3 loop: CASSYPSGSYEQYF. CDR3 DNA: TGTGCCAGCAGCTACCCCTCGGGGTCCTACGAGCAGTACTTC.

This clone turned up a few times. The rearrangement links TRBV11-2 to TRBJ1-1, with D possibly TRBD1 on 5 matching bases. V was cut by 0 bases and J by 7 bases, with 9 bases left in between. The CDR3 runs to 13 residues. CDR1 SGHAT and CDR2 FQNNGV come from the germline V gene. In DNA, the CDR3 is TGTGCCAGCAGCTTAGATTGGGGGGATGAAGCTTTCTTT. Amino acid sequence: CASSLDWGDEAFF.

The CDR3 bases are TGTGCCAGCAGTGAAGCCCCGGGACTAGCGGGAGTCGGCCCAGATACGCAGTATTTT. Translating it yields CASSEAPGLAGVGPDTQYF. The rearrangement joins TRBV2 to TRBJ2-3; 14 bases are shared with TRBD2. The ends lost 0 bases at V and 4 bases at J; junction bases unmatched: 9. CDR1 SNHLY and CDR2 FYNNEI come from the germline V gene. The length of the CDR3 is 19 residues.

The rearrangement joins TRBV6-1 to TRBJ2-1; no reliable D call. CDR1 is MNHNS, CDR2 SASEGT, per germline. Trimming took 6 bases from V and 5 from J, leaving 8 bases between them. There are 12 residues in the CDR3. CDR3 in amino acids: CASRDLNNEQFF. DNA for the CDR3: TGTGCCAGCAGAGATCTTAACAATGAGCAGTTCTTC.

This chain connects TRBV2 to TRBJ1-2; D possibly corresponds to TRBD1 (5 bases). Per the germline V gene, CDR1 is SNHLY and CDR2 is FYNNEI. Trimming shortened V by 3 bases and J by 8 bases, and 22 bases separated the two germline ends. This CDR3 spans 16 amino acids. CDR3: CASSDFPWTSRSGYTF. DNA of the CDR3: TGTGCCAGCAGTGACTTCCCGTGGACATCCCGATCGGGCTACACCTTC.

The CDR3 DNA follows: TGTGCCAGCACTAATACGGGAAGCAGTGAGCAGTTCTTC. As protein: CASTNTGSSEQFF. The chain has TRBV27 and TRBJ2-1; D may be TRBD2 (5 bases). The germline V gene encodes CDR1 MNHEY and CDR2 SMNVEV (reference sequence). V lost 7 bases to trimming and J lost 9 bases, with 16 bases between them. The CDR3 runs to 13 residues.

This rearrangement joins TRBV4-1 to TRBJ2-2; D possibly uses TRBD1 or TRBD2 (5 bases each). The CDR3 runs 15 residues. V lost 8 bases and J 4 bases, leaving 17 bases between the germline ends. Germline lookup yields CDR1 MGHRA and CDR2 YSYEKL. CDR3 bases: TGCGCCAGCCGGGGCCGGCGCGATAGCACCGGGGAGCTGTTTTTT. Amino acids: CASRGRRDSTGELFF.

A note on this clone: Other nucleotide sequences in the sample specify the same CDR3. The CDR3 sequence: CASSISGSSYNEQFF. The CDR3 coding sequence is TGTGCCAGTAGTATATCCGGGAGCTCCTACAATGAGCAGTTCTTC. The rearrangement links TRBV19 to TRBJ2-1; D might be TRBD2 (6 bases). CDR3 length equals 15 residues. Per the germline V gene, CDR1 is LNHDA and CDR2 is SQIVND (reference sequence). V lost 2 bases and J 0 bases, leaving 8 bases between the germline ends.

The chain employs TRBV6-5 and TRBJ2-3; D not certain. The CDR3 has 15 residues. Germline assignment: CDR1 MNHEY and CDR2 SVGAGI. The V and J ends lost 2 bases and 1 base respectively, with 10 bases between them. This CDR3 is CASSYRLFGTDTQYF. CDR3 coding DNA: TGTGCCAGCAGTTACAGGCTCTTCGGCACAGATACGCAGTATTTT.

The rearrangement links TRBV7-2 to TRBJ2-2, with D unresolved. The CDR3 is 18 residues long. Germline V gives CDR1 SGHTA, CDR2 FQGNSA. The ends were cut back, 5 bases at V and 6 bases at J, with 25 bases in the middle. This chain's CDR3 is CASSVGISGLVSPGELFF. CDR3 bases: TGTGCCAGCAGCGTAGGAATTTCGGGTCTAGTGTCTCCCGGGGAGCTGTTTTTT.

The CDR3 DNA sequence: TGTGCCAGTGCTAGCGGGCCTTATAGCTCCTACAATGAGCAGTTCTTC. As protein: CASASGPYSSYNEQFF. The V gene is TRBV19, the J gene TRBJ2-1; TRBD2 agrees at 8 bases. The CDR3 runs to 16 residues. Germline loops: CDR1 LNHDA, CDR2 SQIVND (reference sequence). Trimming removed 8 bases from V and 0 bases from J; junction bases left unmatched: 9.

The chain uses TRBV27 and TRBJ1-1; 7 nucleotides line up with TRBD1. The CDR3 has 14 amino acids. The germline gives CDR1 MNHEY, CDR2 SMNVEV (reference sequence). Germline trimming cut 4 bases from V and 4 bases from J; bases unmatched to any gene: 6. Here the CDR3 reads CASSYGGTATEAFF. As DNA, the CDR3 is TGTGCCAGCAGTTACGGGGGGACAGCCACTGAAGCTTTCTTT.

The chain employs TRBV15 and TRBJ2-7; 11 positions match TRBD2. The CDR3 totals 15 residues. Germline-derived CDR1 and CDR2 are LNHNV and YYDKDF (reference sequence). The V and J ends lost 5 bases and 0 bases, in that order; junction bases with no gene match: 3. The CDR3 sequence: CATSEGLADSYEQYF. DNA of the CDR3: TGTGCCACCAGCGAGGGACTAGCGGACTCCTACGAGCAGTACTTC.